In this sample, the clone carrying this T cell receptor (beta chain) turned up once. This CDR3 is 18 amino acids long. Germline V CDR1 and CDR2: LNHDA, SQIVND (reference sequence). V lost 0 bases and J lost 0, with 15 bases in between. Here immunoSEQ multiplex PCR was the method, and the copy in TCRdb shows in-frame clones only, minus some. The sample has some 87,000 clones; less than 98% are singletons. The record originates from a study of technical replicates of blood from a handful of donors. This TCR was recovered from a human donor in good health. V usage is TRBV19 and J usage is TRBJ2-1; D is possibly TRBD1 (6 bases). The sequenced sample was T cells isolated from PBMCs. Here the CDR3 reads CASSIDGVRGNSYNEQFF. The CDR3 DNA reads TGTGCCAGTAGTATAGATGGGGTTAGGGGGAACTCCTACAATGAGCAGTTCTTC.